Each of the 24 T cell receptor beta chains below was sequenced from the same sample in a study of blood T cells in healthy people across ages. Together with a sample-barcoded 5' primer, a J-beta primer mix was included in a second PCR lasting roughly 6 to 12 cycles. Each CDR3 protein gets one entry after TCRdb re-called the 5' RACE reads with MiXCR. The profile covers 1.5 million to 2 million distinct CDR3 sequences, with about 50% appearing a single time and 2.1% taken by the ten largest. The specimen was blood. All receptors derive from a woman in her forties in good health.

This clonotype was picked up a small number of times. The rearrangement links TRBV27 to TRBJ2-3, with 8 bases aligning to TRBD2. Trimming at V came to 5 bases and at J to 2 bases, leaving 9 bases not matched to a gene. The V gene's germline CDR1 is MNHEY and CDR2 SMNVEV (reference sequence). The CDR3 runs 16 residues. For the CDR3, the DNA is TGTGCCAGCAGTCCCCAAGGACTAGCCGACACAGATACGCAGTATTTT. It is translated as CASSPQGLADTDTQYF.

This sequence joins TRBV28 and TRBJ2-7; D unclear. Trimming removed 11 bases from V and 0 bases from J, with 20 bases in between. CDR1 and CDR2 from the germline V gene are MDHEN and SYDVKM. This CDR3 region has 15 residues. CDR3 DNA sequence: TGTGCCTCATCCCCTACAGTCCTGAGCTCCTACGAGCAGTACTTC. Translation: CASSPTVLSSYEQYF. Variable domain in full (rest from reference TRBV28 and TRBJ2-7): DVKVTQSSRYLVKRTGEKVFLECVQDMDHENMFWYRQDPGLGLRLIYFSYDVKMKEKGDIPEGYSVSREKKERFSLILESASTNQTSMYLCASSPTVLSSYEQYFGPGTRLTVT.

This clonotype was found a few times. V gene TRBV6-1 combines with J gene TRBJ2-5, with D perhaps TRBD2 (6 bases). Germline-derived CDR1 and CDR2 are MNHNS and SASEGT. This CDR3 region has 16 residues. Trimming removed 1 base at V and 1 base at J, with 13 bases between. This CDR3 is CASSEGGTGVQETQYF. The CDR3 DNA reads TGTGCCAGCAGTGAAGGGGGGACGGGGGTCCAAGAGACCCAGTACTTC.

On this clonotype itself: The junction does not match germline at one end; this may be a read error. This rearrangement joins TRBV12-3 or TRBV12-4 to TRBJ2-2; a weak D match, TRBD2 (6 bases). This CDR3 has 13 amino acids. The CDR3 loop reads CASRLTQDGGLFF. The CDR3 nucleotides are TGTGCCAGCAGACTCACCCAAGACGGGGGGCTGTTTTTT.

Concerning this clonotype itself: Compared with germline, one end of the junction differs, possibly owing to a read error. This sequence joins TRBV10-3 and TRBJ2-3; the D gene is possibly TRBD1 (8 bases). Germline assignment: CDR1 ENHRY and CDR2 SYGVKD. This CDR3 contains 17 residues. DNA of the CDR3: TGTGTCATCAGGGGGCCCCGCGGGCTAGCGGTCACAGATACGCAGTATTTT. It codes for CVIRGPRGLAVTDTQYF.

The genes are TRBV20-1 and TRBJ1-1; D gene ambiguous. V shed 6 bases and J shed 1 base, with 9 bases lying between them. CDR1 and CDR2 (germline): DFQATT, SNEGSKA (reference sequence). The CDR3 consists of 12 residues. The CDR3: CSAMKGNTEAFF. CDR3 sequence (DNA): TGCAGTGCCATGAAGGGGAACACTGAAGCTTTCTTT.

This clonotype was counted a few times. The chain is built from TRBV4-2 and TRBJ1-4; TRBD1 might be the D (6 bases). Germline V gene sequence: CDR1 LGHNA, CDR2 YNFKEQ. The CDR3 consists of 15 residues. Trimming removed 4 bases from V and 8 bases from J, with 17 bases in between. The CDR3 loop reads CASSRPGARDEKLFF. CDR3 DNA sequence: TGTGCCAGCAGCCGGCCGGGGGCGAGAGACGAAAAACTGTTTTTT.

This clonotype was detected a few times. The chain carries TRBV5-1 and TRBJ2-3; 8 bases match TRBD2. After removal of 6 bases from V and 0 bases from J, the junction contained 9 bases not matched to a gene. From germline, CDR1 is SGHRS and CDR2 YFSETQ. The length of the CDR3 is 16 residues. Here the CDR3 DNA reads TGCGCCAGCAAATTCCAGGGACTAGATAGCACAGATACGCAGTATTTT. Translated, it gives CASKFQGLDSTDTQYF. Supplemented by reference TRBV5-1 and TRBJ2-3, the full variable domain reads KAGVTQTPRYLIKTRGQQVTLSCSPISGHRSVSWYQQTPGQGLQFLFEYFSETQRNKGNFPGRFSGRQFSNSRSEMNVSTLELGDSALYLCASKFQGLDSTDTQYFGPGTRLTVL.

This chain uses TRBV28 with TRBJ2-5; TRBD2 matches at 13 bases. V was clipped by 0 bases and J by 11 bases; unmatched bases: 12. The germline CDR1 and CDR2 sequences are MDHEN and SYDVKM. This CDR3 is built from 17 residues. The CDR3 DNA follows: TGTGCCAGCAGTTTATGGGGACTAGCGGGGCCCTACAATGAGCAGTACTTC. This sequence encodes CASSLWGLAGPYNEQYF.

This chain joins TRBV4-3 and TRBJ2-4; no definite D call. With 0 bases removed from V and 8 bases from J, the gap between germline ends came to 14 bases. Germline CDR1 and CDR2: LGHNA and YSLEER. The CDR3 has 15 amino acids. The CDR3 nucleotides are TGCGCCAGCAGCCAAGATGTGGGGATTGGGGACATTCAGTACTTC. It yields the protein CASSQDVGIGDIQYF.

The chain combines TRBV14 with TRBJ1-2; TRBD1 might be the D (6 bases). Trimming removed 11 bases from V and 4 bases from J, with 26 bases in between. CDR1 and CDR2 from the germline V gene are SGHDN and FVKESK. The CDR3 runs to 16 residues. The CDR3 sequence is CASQRGYRDRLYGYTF. CDR3 DNA: TGTGCCTCTCAGAGGGGATACAGGGATCGTCTCTATGGCTACACCTTC. Drawing the rest from reference TRBV14 and TRBJ1-2, the complete variable domain is EAGVTQFPSHSVIEKGQTVTLRCDPISGHDNLYWYRRVMGKEIKFLLHFVKESKQDESGMPNNRFLAERTGGTYSTLKVQPAELEDSGVYFCASQRGYRDRLYGYTFGSGTRLTVV.

The chain carries TRBV6-6 and TRBJ2-5; TRBD1 matches 8 bases. Germline-derived CDR1 and CDR2 are MNHNY and SVGAGI (reference sequence). With V trimmed by 8 bases and J by 5 bases, 10 bases remained unmatched. CDR3 length: 14 amino acids. The CDR3 nucleotides are TGTGCCAGCCTGGGGACAGGCCTCCAGGAGACCCAGTACTTC. Its translation is CASLGTGLQETQYF.

Ten or more counts support this clonotype. The rearrangement joins TRBV6-2 or TRBV6-3 to TRBJ2-5; 7 bases fit TRBD1. V shed 5 bases, J shed 4 bases, and the junction held 13 bases outside the gene matches. CDR3 length: 16 residues. Germline CDR1 MNHEY, CDR2 SVGEGT. As DNA, the CDR3 is TGTGCCAGCAGTACCTCGAGAGGGGGCTTGAGAGAGACCCAGTACTTC. This codes for CASSTSRGGLRETQYF.

This clonotype occurred a few times. The chain is built from TRBV7-3 and TRBJ2-3; D perhaps matches TRBD2 (5 bases). Germline V lookup: CDR1 SGHTA, CDR2 FQGTGA. V was trimmed by 1 base and J by 9 bases, leaving 11 bases between them. The CDR3 has 13 residues. CDR3: CASSLKGAGTQYF. CDR3 sequence (DNA): TGTGCCAGCAGCTTAAAGGGAGCAGGAACGCAGTATTTT.

This clonotype was detected once. The gene calls are TRBV20-1 and TRBJ2-3, with no clear D. CDR3 size: 13 residues. The V gene's germline CDR1 is DFQATT and CDR2 SNEGSKA (reference sequence). V lost 3 bases to trimming and J lost 2 bases, with 9 bases between them. The DNA for the CDR3 is TGCAGTGCTAGTCTCCTCCCCACAGATACGCAGTATTTT. The encoded protein is CSASLLPTDTQYF.

The CDR3 here is CSAARGIRQTQYF. The CDR3 DNA reads TGCAGTGCTGCAAGAGGGATTCGACAGACCCAGTACTTC. The chain links TRBV20-1 to TRBJ2-5, with D possibly TRBD2 on 5 matching bases. CDR3 size: 13 residues. V lost 5 bases to trimming and J lost 6 bases, with 16 bases between them. CDR1 and CDR2 from the germline V gene are DFQATT and SNEGSKA (reference sequence).

The chain combines TRBV28 with TRBJ2-4; D is uncertain. Near its end, the DNA agrees better with TRBJ2-7, so the J call may be wrong. The length of the CDR3 is 15 residues. In germline, CDR1 is MDHEN, CDR2 SYDVKM. In DNA form, the CDR3 reads TGTGCCAGCAGTTTTGGTGACACCAGGTTCCACGAGCAGTACTTC. Encoded protein: CASSFGDTRFHEQYF.

This clonotype was picked up one time. This may arise from a read error, as a much more abundant clone is one base away. This chain links TRBV4-3 with TRBJ2-7, with 11 bases identical to TRBD2. The DNA end is more similar to TRBJ2-5, so the J call may be wrong. This CDR3 contains 15 residues. Looked up from germline, CDR1 is LGHNA and CDR2 is YSLEER. The CDR3 bases are TGCGTCAGCAGCCAAGACGCTCTAGCGGGGGGGACCCAGTACTTC. Protein: CVSSQDALAGGTQYF.

This clonotype appeared a few times. V is TRBV14 and J is TRBJ2-5; 9 bases align to TRBD1. The end of the DNA fits TRBJ2-7 better, so the J call may be wrong. Germline-derived CDR1 and CDR2 are SGHDN and FVKESK. The CDR3 is 14 residues long. The CDR3 bases are TGTGCCAGCAGCCAGTACCGGGACAGGGACGAGCAGTACTTC. Translating it yields CASSQYRDRDEQYF.

The rearrangement uses TRBV4-1 and TRBJ1-2; D not resolved. The V end lost 4 bases, the J end lost 3 bases, and 18 bases lay between the germline ends. Germline V gives CDR1 MGHRA, CDR2 YSYEKL. The CDR3 extends over 16 amino acids. The CDR3 loop reads CASSPQQDFRHYGYTF. For the CDR3, the DNA is TGCGCCAGCAGCCCTCAGCAGGACTTCAGACACTATGGCTACACCTTC.

V usage is TRBV25-1 and J usage is TRBJ1-2, with a tentative D call TRBD1 (5 bases). Per germline, CDR1 MGHDK and CDR2 SYGVNS. V lost 6 bases and J 4 bases, leaving 12 bases between the germline ends. The CDR3 extends over 13 amino acids. CDR3 sequence reads: CASRKGFGYGYTF. CDR3 nucleotides: TGTGCCAGCAGGAAGGGGTTCGGCTATGGCTACACCTTC.

The chain couples TRBV9 to TRBJ1-2; D perhaps matches TRBD1 (5 bases). V dropped 3 bases and J dropped 8 bases, with 11 bases sitting between them. Germline V gene sequence: CDR1 SGDLS, CDR2 YYNGEE. The CDR3 has 12 residues. The CDR3 region has the DNA TGTGCCAGCAGCGGGGACGGTAACGGCTACACCTTC. It specifies CASSGDGNGYTF.

The chain joins TRBV15 to TRBJ1-2, with a weak D call TRBD1 (6 bases). The CDR3 has 14 amino acids. CDR1 LNHNV and CDR2 YYDKDF come from the germline V gene (reference sequence). V lost 3 bases and J 4 bases, leaving 12 bases between the germline ends. The CDR3 DNA sequence: TGTGCCACCAGCAGGGATCAGGGGCCCTATGGCTACACCTTC. Translating gives CATSRDQGPYGYTF.

This chain connects TRBV20-1 to TRBJ1-1; D might be TRBD1 (5 bases). Looked up from germline, CDR1 is DFQATT and CDR2 is SNEGSKA (reference sequence). This CDR3 contains 13 residues. Trimming stripped 6 bases from V and 5 bases from J, with 16 bases between. The CDR3 spells CSAYRGVGTEAFF. As DNA, the CDR3 is TGCAGTGCCTATCGGGGGGTCGGGACTGAAGCTTTCTTT.